One sample yielded the 20 T cell receptor beta chains listed below, sequenced in a study of long-term antiretroviral therapy in people with HIV. It was version v3.0 of the immunoSEQ assay that was run at survey level. Generated by immunoSEQ multiplex PCR, the TCRdb table keeps only in-frame clones and is missing some. The sample carries 38,000 or so clones, 80% to 85% recorded once. The sequenced sample was unsorted PBMCs, obtained 1.5 years after starting antiretroviral therapy. These TCRs come from a young man with HIV.

This clone came up once. The rearrangement links TRBV27 to TRBJ1-5, with D hard to call. In germline, CDR1 is MNHEY, CDR2 SMNVEV (reference sequence). V gave up 7 bases and J gave up 5 bases, with 0 bases separating them. CDR3 length: 9 residues. CDR3 protein: CASNQPQHF. In DNA, the CDR3 is TGTGCCAGCAATCAGCCCCAGCATTTT.

The chain employs TRBV5-1 and TRBJ2-3; the D gene is possibly TRBD2 (7 bases). The CDR3 contains 15 residues. Trimming left V 1 base short and J 0 bases short, with 9 bases between. Looked up from germline, CDR1 is SGHRS and CDR2 is YFSETQ. The CDR3 bases are TGCGCCAGCAGCTTGCGGGGGGCAAGCACAGATACGCAGTATTTT. The encoded protein is CASSLRGASTDTQYF.

The chain employs TRBV28 and TRBJ2-7, with 8 bases aligning to TRBD1. V shed 1 base, J shed 0 bases, and the junction held 5 bases outside the gene matches. The length of the CDR3 is 16 residues. Germline CDR1 reads MDHEN; CDR2 reads SYDVKM. CDR3 sequence (DNA): TGTGCCAGCAGTTTATTAGGGACAGGTAGCTCCTACGAGCAGTACTTC. Amino acids: CASSLLGTGSSYEQYF. Combining the CDR3 with reference TRBV28 and TRBJ2-7 gives the whole variable domain DVKVTQSSRYLVKRTGEKVFLECVQDMDHENMFWYRQDPGLGLRLIYFSYDVKMKEKGDIPEGYSVSREKKERFSLILESASTNQTSMYLCASSLLGTGSSYEQYFGPGTRLTVT.

Written as DNA, the CDR3 is TGTGCCAGCAGAAATATAGCGGGATATCCCCAAGAGACCCAGTACTTC. As protein: CASRNIAGYPQETQYF. The V gene is TRBV27, the J gene TRBJ2-5; 8 nucleotides match TRBD2. Per the germline V gene, CDR1 is MNHEY and CDR2 is SMNVEV (reference sequence). There are 16 residues in the CDR3. V shed 6 bases, J shed 1 base, and the junction held 10 bases outside the gene matches.

The rearrangement links TRBV5-5 to TRBJ1-3, with unresolved D. Germline CDR1 reads SGHKS; CDR2 reads YYEKEE (reference sequence). This CDR3 region has 16 residues. Trimming took off 0 bases at V and 2 bases at J, with 12 bases between the two ends. The CDR3 loop is CASSLVEQRAGNTIYF. The CDR3 DNA reads TGTGCCAGCAGCTTGGTTGAACAAAGGGCTGGAAACACCATATATTTT.

The chain carries TRBV30 and TRBJ1-1, with 9 bases lining up with TRBD1. This CDR3 comprises 15 residues. The V gene end was trimmed by 3 bases and the J gene end by 4 bases; junction bases not matched to a gene: 9. CDR1 and CDR2 (germline): GTSNPN, SVGIG (reference sequence). This CDR3 is CAWSTSPGQGTEAFF. CDR3 sequence (DNA): TGTGCCTGGAGCACGTCGCCGGGACAGGGCACTGAAGCTTTCTTT.

The genes are TRBV19 and TRBJ2-3, with 10 bases identical to TRBD2. Germline V gene lookup returns CDR1 LNHDA and CDR2 SQIVND (reference sequence). Unmatched junction bases numbered 13, after V lost 2 bases and J lost 5 bases. The CDR3 sequence is 18 residues long. As DNA, the CDR3 is TGTGCCAGTAGTATATCTCCCGGTAGCGGGAGGCCAGGAGATACGCAGTATTTT. Its translation: CASSISPGSGRPGDTQYF.

This sequence joins TRBV28 and TRBJ2-1; no definite D call. The CDR3 contains 11 residues. Per germline, CDR1 MDHEN and CDR2 SYDVKM. Trimming removed 5 bases at V and 13 bases at J, with 12 bases between. The CDR3 loop is CASSPLGPQFF. In DNA form, the CDR3 reads TGTGCCAGCAGTCCCCTCGGACCCCAGTTCTTC.

The V and J genes are TRBV5-4 and TRBJ2-1; maybe TRBD1 (6 bases). This CDR3 region has 15 residues. Trimming took 4 bases from V and 2 from J, leaving 13 bases between them. The germline gives CDR1 SGHNT, CDR2 YYREEE (reference sequence). Written as DNA, the CDR3 is TGTGCCAGCAGCCCCAGGGGAGCTACCTACAATGAGCAGTTCTTC. This codes for CASSPRGATYNEQFF.

The rearrangement uses TRBV4-1 and TRBJ2-2; 12 bases map to TRBD2. This CDR3 contains 15 residues. The germline V gene has CDR1 MGHRA and CDR2 YSYEKL. V shed 6 bases and J 6 bases; nucleotides not matched to a gene: 5. CDR3 bases: TGCGCCAGCAGAGGACTAGCGGGATCGGCCGGGGAGCTGTTTTTT. This sequence encodes CASRGLAGSAGELFF.

J is TRBJ2-4 and V is TRBV5-5; D might be TRBD2 (5 bases). From germline, CDR1 is SGHKS and CDR2 YYEKEE (reference sequence). The CDR3 has 11 residues. Trimming removed 6 bases at V and 8 bases at J, with 9 bases between. The CDR3 sequence is CASNVGDIQYF. The CDR3 DNA sequence: TGTGCCAGCAACGTCGGGGACATTCAGTACTTC.

The chain is built from TRBV6-5 and TRBJ2-1, with 9 bases identical to TRBD2. This CDR3 is 16 amino acids long. The germline V gene encodes CDR1 MNHEY and CDR2 SVGAGI. The V and J ends lost 0 bases and 4 bases, in that order; junction bases with no gene match: 4. This chain's CDR3 is CASSYSAGGGYNEQFF. The CDR3 bases are TGTGCCAGCAGTTACTCGGCGGGAGGGGGATACAATGAGCAGTTCTTC.

The V gene is TRBV5-1, the J gene TRBJ2-7, with D uncertain. CDR3 length: 14 amino acids. Trimming took 0 bases from V and 6 from J, leaving 13 bases between them. Germline V lookup: CDR1 SGHRS, CDR2 YFSETQ. CDR3 sequence reads: CASSLASGPTEQYF. The CDR3 DNA sequence: TGCGCCAGCAGCTTGGCGAGTGGCCCTACCGAGCAGTACTTC.

This chain uses TRBV2 with TRBJ2-2; D not certain. V was cut by 4 bases and J by 1 base, with 7 bases left in between. The germline V gene encodes CDR1 SNHLY and CDR2 FYNNEI. CDR3 size: 14 residues. CDR3 sequence reads: CASSGSRNTGELFF. CDR3 bases: TGTGCCAGCAGTGGGAGTAGGAACACCGGGGAGCTGTTTTTT.

The chain uses TRBV5-4 and TRBJ2-7, with 8 nucleotides matching TRBD1. This CDR3 is 14 amino acids long. V shed 4 bases and J 0 bases; nucleotides not matched to a gene: 3. Germline CDR1 and CDR2: SGHNT and YYREEE (reference sequence). CDR3 sequence reads: CASSEGQVSYEQYF. Written as DNA, the CDR3 is TGTGCCAGCAGCGAGGGACAGGTCTCCTACGAGCAGTACTTC.

The chain couples TRBV14 to TRBJ2-3; no firm D call. The V gene lost 0 bases and the J gene lost 6 bases, with 10 bases spanning the gap. The CDR3 is 14 amino acids. Per germline, CDR1 SGHDN and CDR2 FVKESK. The CDR3 reads CASSQDMGSDTQYF. CDR3 DNA: TGTGCCAGCAGCCAAGATATGGGCTCGGATACGCAGTATTTT.

This clone was counted only a few times. This chain's CDR3 is CASSTGQGVGNTIYF. In DNA, the CDR3 is TGTGCCAGCAGTACGGGACAGGGGGTCGGAAACACCATATATTTT. The chain has TRBV6-5 and TRBJ1-3, with 11 nucleotides matching TRBD1. With V trimmed by 5 bases and J by 4 bases, 4 bases remained unmatched. Germline CDR1 MNHEY, CDR2 SVGAGI. This CDR3 has 15 amino acids.

V and J are TRBV19 and TRBJ2-7, with TRBD2 as a possible D gene (5 bases). The CDR3 spans 14 residues. Germline CDR1 is LNHDA and CDR2 is SQIVND (reference sequence). The V and J ends lost 2 bases and 5 bases respectively, with 13 bases between them. The CDR3 is CASSISTGSHEQYF. The CDR3 DNA sequence: TGTGCCAGTAGTATAAGTACGGGGTCCCACGAGCAGTACTTC.

The chain employs TRBV7-9 and TRBJ2-7; D is undetermined. Germline V gives CDR1 SEHNR, CDR2 FQNEAQ (reference sequence). The length of the CDR3 is 15 residues. The V end was cut by 5 bases, the J end by 5 bases, with 19 bases between. The DNA of the CDR3 is TGTGCCAGCAGCGCCACACAAGGGCTCCTCGACGAGCAGTACTTC. As protein: CASSATQGLLDEQYF.

V gene TRBV5-1 combines with J gene TRBJ2-1, with TRBD2 as a possible D gene (5 bases). Germline CDR1 is SGHRS and CDR2 is YFSETQ. CDR3 length equals 15 residues. V lost 4 bases, J lost 6 bases, and 17 bases lay in between. The CDR3 region has the DNA TGCGCCAGCAGCCTACACGTAACTAGACTCAATGAGCAGTTCTTC. This gives the protein CASSLHVTRLNEQFF.